This T cell receptor (beta chain) was recovered during a study of cytomegalovirus exposure and HLA in healthy donors. This table comes from immunoSEQ multiplex PCR, and its TCRdb copy is limited to in-frame clones, with some not included. This repertoire shows a few hundred thousand clones, 90% found once; its top ten account for approximately 3%. Study-level findings and limits: Most observed TCR sequences were rare, whereas some public TCRs were detected in many donors. According to reports, the classifier identified cytomegalovirus status with high specificity and sensitivity.

Of note for this clone: Its antigen remains unknown.

The specimen was PBMCs. This TCR was sampled from a woman aged 25-40 years in good health and CMV-seronegative.

CDR3 sequence reads: CASSQDLEGLGEQFF. The DNA for the CDR3 is TGCGCCAGCAGCCAAGATCTAGAGGGGCTGGGTGAGCAGTTCTTC. The chain links TRBV4-3 to TRBJ2-1; D might be TRBD1 or TRBD2, each matching 5 bases. V dropped 0 bases and J dropped 9 bases, with 15 bases sitting between them. This CDR3 has 15 residues. Germline V gene lookup returns CDR1 LGHNA and CDR2 YSLEER.